This T cell receptor beta chain was identified during a study of CXCR3-negative and CXCR3-positive naive CD8 T cells (dated by TCRdb to about 2019). Background for the entire study: About 135 million TRB reads were obtained in total, roughly 1.5 +/- 0.3 million reads per library. Diversity and physicochemical repertoire analyses covered 10 to 11 donors pooled from two independent experiments. The TRBV-TRBJ cluster analysis covered naive subsets from several donors and memory cells from 3 donors.

The instrument was a NextSeq 550. The Human TCR Profiling Kit (MiLaboratory) was used to make UMI-labeled 5' RACE TRB cDNA libraries. The full amount of extracted RNA was used for cDNA synthesis, and the full amount of resulting cDNA was used for PCR amplification. Libraries were prepared in parallel with an identical number of PCR cycles. Regarding the original processing steps: MIGEC and MiXCR extracted about 48,000 +/- 9,800 unique UMI-labeled TRB cDNA molecules per library, requiring at least two reads per UMI. On average, each library contained approximately 40,000 +/- 10,000 functional in-frame TRB CDR3 nucleotide clonotypes without stop codons. After downsampling to 5000 UMI-labeled TRB molecules per sample, diversity metrics, including normalized Shannon-Wiener and Chao1, were computed in VDJtools. For the central five CDR3 residues, VDJtools calculated physicochemical properties weighted by clonotype size, namely interaction energy, strength, volume and Kidera factor 4. TCRdb reprocessed the raw reads; every CDR3 protein sequence is a single record, and DNA is not supplied. The V and J calls, along with clone size, are taken from TCRdb and not from the paper's own processing. This sample's table has entries for 100,000 to 150,000 distinct CDR3 sequences. The ten largest clones capture 0.59% of the sample.

Results the study describes overall, beyond this receptor: Because surface CD5, which is linked to self-reactivity in mice, was comparable between the naive subsets, TCR interaction strength was also inferred from the physicochemical properties of TRB CDR3s. Repertoire diversity was comparably high in both naive subsets but much lower in memory CD8+ T cells. Freshly isolated PBMCs were used for most assays because CXCR3 expression partially decreased after cryopreservation. TRBV-TRBJ usage was similar between naive CXCR3-negative and CXCR3-positive cells from the same donor, while memory cells showed distinct patterns. TRB CDR3s from CXCR3-positive naive cells showed higher hydrophobicity (lower Kidera factor 4), lower energy, and higher strength and volume indices than CXCR3-negative naive cells.

For every CD8+ T cell subset, over 250,000 cells were flow-sorted straight into RLT lysis buffer, and each subset was sorted in triplicate. Naive CD8+ T cells were defined stringently as CD45RO-CCR7+CD27+CD95- to exclude memory contaminants. Peripheral blood mononuclear cells were isolated from buffy coats using standard density gradient centrifugation. Naive CXCR3-negative and CXCR3-positive CD8+ T cells were flow-sorted on a FACSAria III. An RNeasy Mini Kit was used to extract total RNA from the sorted cells. A remark on this clonotype: Its antigen remains unidentified.

From a lookup of the germline V gene (reference sequence), CDR1 and CDR2 are SEHNR and FQNEAQ. The CDR3 spans 14 residues, from the cysteine through the phenylalanine. No nucleotide data were recorded. Sample: naive CXCR3+ CD8+ T cells from blood. The cell subset or site label of this sample denotes: CD45RO-CCR7+CD27+CD95- naive CD8+ T cells expressing CXCR3 (TNR3+). This chain is built from TRBV7-9 and TRBJ2-7; without DNA, the TCRdb call of TRBD1 cannot be checked. The source is a human donor in good health. Some clones in this sample may be carry-over from other donors' samples. CDR3 region: CASSFPWDGYEQYF. Joined to the reference TRBV7-9 and TRBJ2-7 proteins, this CDR3 gives the full variable domain: DTGVSQNPRHKITKRGQNVTFRCDPISEHNRLYWYRQTLGQGPEFLTYFQNEAQLEKSRLLSDRFSAERPKGSFSTLEIQRTEQGDSAMYLCASSFPWDGYEQYFGPGTRLTVT.